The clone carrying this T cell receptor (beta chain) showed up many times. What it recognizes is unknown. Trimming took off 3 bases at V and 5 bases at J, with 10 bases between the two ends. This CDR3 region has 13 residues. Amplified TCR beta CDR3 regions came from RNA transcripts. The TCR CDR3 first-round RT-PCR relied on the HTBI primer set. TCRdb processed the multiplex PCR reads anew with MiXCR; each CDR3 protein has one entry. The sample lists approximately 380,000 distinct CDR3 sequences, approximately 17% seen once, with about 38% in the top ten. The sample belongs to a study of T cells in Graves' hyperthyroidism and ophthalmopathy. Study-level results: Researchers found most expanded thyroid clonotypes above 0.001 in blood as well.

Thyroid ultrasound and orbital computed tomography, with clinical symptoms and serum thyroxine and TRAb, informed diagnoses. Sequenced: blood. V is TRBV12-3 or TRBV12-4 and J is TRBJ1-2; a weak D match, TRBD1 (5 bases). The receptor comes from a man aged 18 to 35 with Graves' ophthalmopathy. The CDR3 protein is CASSLGQVYGYTF. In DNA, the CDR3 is TGTGCCAGCAGTTTGGGGCAAGTTTATGGCTACACCTTC.